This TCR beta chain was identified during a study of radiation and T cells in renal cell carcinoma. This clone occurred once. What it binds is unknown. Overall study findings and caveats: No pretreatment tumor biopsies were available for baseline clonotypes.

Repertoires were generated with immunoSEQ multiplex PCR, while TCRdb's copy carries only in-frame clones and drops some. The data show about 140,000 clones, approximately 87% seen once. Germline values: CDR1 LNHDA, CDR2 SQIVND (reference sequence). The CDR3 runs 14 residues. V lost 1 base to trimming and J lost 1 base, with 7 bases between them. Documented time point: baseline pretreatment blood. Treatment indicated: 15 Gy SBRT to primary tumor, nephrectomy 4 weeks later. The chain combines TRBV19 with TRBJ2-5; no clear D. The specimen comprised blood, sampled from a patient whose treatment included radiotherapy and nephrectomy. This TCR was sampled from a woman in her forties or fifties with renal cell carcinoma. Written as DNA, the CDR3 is TGTGCCAGTAGTATAGTCACGTTCCAAGAGACCCAGTACTTC. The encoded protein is CASSIVTFQETQYF.